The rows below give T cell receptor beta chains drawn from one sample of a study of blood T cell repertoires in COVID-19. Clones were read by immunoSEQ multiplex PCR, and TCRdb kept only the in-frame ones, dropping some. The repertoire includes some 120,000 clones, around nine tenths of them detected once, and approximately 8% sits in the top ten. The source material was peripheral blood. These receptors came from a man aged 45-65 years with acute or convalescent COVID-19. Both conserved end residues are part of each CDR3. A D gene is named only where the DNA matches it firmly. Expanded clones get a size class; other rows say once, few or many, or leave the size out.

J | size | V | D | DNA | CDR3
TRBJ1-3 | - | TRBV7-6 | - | TGTGCCAGCAGCTTGGGCCCGGGAGATGGAAACACCATATATTTT | CASSLGPGDGNTIYF
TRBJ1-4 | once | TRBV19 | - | TGTGCCAGTAGTATACAGGGCAGTCTCGGTGAAAAACTGTTTTTT | CASSIQGSLGEKLFF
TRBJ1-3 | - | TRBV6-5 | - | TGTGCCAGCCGGAAGACTGGGACTAACGGAAACACCATATATTTT | CASRKTGTNGNTIYF
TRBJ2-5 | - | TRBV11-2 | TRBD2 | TGTGCCAGCAGCTTAGGTGTTAGCGGGAGTGGGGAGACCCAGTACTTC | CASSLGVSGSGETQYF
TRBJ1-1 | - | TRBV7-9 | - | TGTGCCAGCAGCCCCACAACCTGGCGGGAGAACACTGAAGCTTTCTTT | CASSPTTWRENTEAFF
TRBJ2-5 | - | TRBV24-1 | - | TGTGCCACCAGCCGCGGGACTCTCCAAGAGACCCAGTACTTC | CATSRGTLQETQYF
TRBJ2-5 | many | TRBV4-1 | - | TGCGCCAGCAGCCGCTCGGGGGGCGGGGAGACCCAGTACTTC | CASSRSGGGETQYF
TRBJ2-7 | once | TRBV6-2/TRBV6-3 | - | TGTGCCAGCAGTTACTCACCGGGACTCCCCTACGAGCAGTACTTC | CASSYSPGLPYEQYF
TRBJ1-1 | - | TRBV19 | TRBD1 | TGTGCCAGTAGTCACAGGGGGAGGTTCACTGAAGCTTTCTTT | CASSHRGRFTEAFF
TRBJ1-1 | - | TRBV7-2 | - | TGTGCCAGCAGCCTAATGAACACTGAAGCTTTCTTT | CASSLMNTEAFF
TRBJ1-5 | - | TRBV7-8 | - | TGTGCCAGCAGCTCCAGGGCCCCCTACGATCCCCAGCATTTT | CASSSRAPYDPQHF
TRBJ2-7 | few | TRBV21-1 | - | TGTGCCGCTCCCCCGGGACAGGCCGTTCCTAAGAGTTCCTACGAGCAGTACTTC | CAAPPGQAVPKSSYEQYF
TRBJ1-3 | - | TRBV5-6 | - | TGTGCCAGCAGTTCTTCTCGGGGGGGAAACACCATATATTTT | CASSSSRGGNTIYF
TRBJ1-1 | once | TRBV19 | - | TGTGCCAGTAGTACCAGTTTGGACACTGAAGCTTTCTTT | CASSTSLDTEAFF
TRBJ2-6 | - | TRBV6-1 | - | TGTGCCAGCAGTGAACACAGGGCTTCTGGGGCCAACGTCCTGACTTTC | CASSEHRASGANVLTF